Following are 20 T cell receptor beta chains from one sample sequenced in a study of OX40 agonist ivuxolimab in advanced cancers. Profiled with immunoSEQ multiplex PCR; TCRdb holds only in-frame clones, not every one. This sample has 10,000 to 15,000 clones, with around 80% found just once. Source: CD4+ or CD8+ T cells sorted from blood, taken in a trial of the OX40 agonist ivuxolimab. These receptors were taken from an adult with an advanced solid tumor such as melanoma, head and neck, liver or kidney cancer.

There are a few counts of this clone. This chain joins TRBV30 and TRBJ1-1; no definite D call. The CDR3 contains 10 residues. With 5 bases removed from V and 7 bases from J, the gap between germline ends came to 8 bases. Germline V gene data show CDR1 as GTSNPN and CDR2 as SVGIG (reference sequence). The CDR3 DNA follows: TGTGCCTGGGGACCCTTTGAAGCTTTCTTT. This translates into CAWGPFEAFF. Complete variable domain (other parts from reference TRBV30 and TRBJ1-1): SQTIHQWPATLVQPVGSPLSLECTVEGTSNPNLYWYRQAAGRGLQLLFYSVGIGQISSEVPQNLSASRPQDRQFILSSKKLLLSDSGFYLCAWGPFEAFFGQGTRLTVV.

The chain has TRBV7-9 and TRBJ2-1; 10 bases align to TRBD1. The germline CDR1 and CDR2 sequences are SEHNR and FQNEAQ (reference sequence). The V and J ends lost 5 bases and 1 base, in that order; junction bases with no gene match: 5. This CDR3 spans 16 amino acids. CDR3 residues: CASSNRQGASYNEQFF. The CDR3 DNA follows: TGTGCCAGCAGCAATCGACAGGGGGCTTCCTACAATGAGCAGTTCTTC.

J is TRBJ2-1 and V is TRBV9, with unresolved D. Germline V CDR1 and CDR2: SGDLS, YYNGEE. The V end lost 4 bases, the J end lost 10 bases, and 12 bases lay between the germline ends. CDR3 length: 12 residues. The CDR3: CASSPAAREQFF. The CDR3 DNA reads TGTGCCAGCAGCCCCGCCGCCCGGGAGCAGTTCTTC.

A word on this clone: The same CDR3 also results from other DNA sequences found in this sample. This chain connects TRBV4-3 to TRBJ2-5; no clear D gene. Germline CDR1 and CDR2: LGHNA and YSLEER. The CDR3 contains 13 residues. The V gene lost 0 bases and the J gene lost 2 bases, with 4 bases spanning the gap. The CDR3 region is CASSQEVQETQYF. CDR3 DNA: TGCGCCAGCAGCCAAGAAGTTCAAGAGACCCAGTACTTC.

For the CDR3, the DNA is TGTGCCAGCAGCCAACCGGGACAGGGGGTATACGAGCAGTACTTC. This gives the protein CASSQPGQGVYEQYF. The J gene is TRBJ2-7, the V gene TRBV28, with TRBD1 matching over 11 bases. This CDR3 has 15 residues. V shed 6 bases, J shed 4 bases, and the junction held 8 bases outside the gene matches. Germline V CDR1 and CDR2: MDHEN, SYDVKM.

The chain is built from TRBV4-3 and TRBJ2-1; 11 bases agree with TRBD2. The germline V gene has CDR1 LGHNA and CDR2 YSLEER. This CDR3 is 21 amino acids long. Germline trimming cut 0 bases from V and 5 bases from J; bases unmatched to any gene: 18. The CDR3 DNA reads TGCGCCAGCAGCCAAGATTATCCCGGGACTAGCGGAACCAAGGAGGACAATGAGCAGTTCTTC. It translates to CASSQDYPGTSGTKEDNEQFF.

The J gene is TRBJ2-7, the V gene TRBV19; 8 positions agree with TRBD1. This CDR3 is 13 amino acids long. The junction had 3 bases not matched to a gene; V was cut back by 5 bases and J by 3 bases. CDR1 is LNHDA, CDR2 SQIVND, per germline (reference sequence). The CDR3 nucleotides are TGTGCCAGTAGTGCAACAGGGGGCTACGAGCAGTACTTC. It encodes CASSATGGYEQYF.

This chain connects TRBV19 to TRBJ1-1; D might be TRBD1 (5 bases). The CDR3 sequence is 13 residues long. The V gene lost 5 bases and the J gene lost 2 bases, with 9 bases spanning the gap. Germline V lookup: CDR1 LNHDA, CDR2 SQIVND (reference sequence). The CDR3 coding sequence is TGTGCCAGTAGTGACAGACGTAACACTGAAGCTTTCTTT. Translation gives CASSDRRNTEAFF.

The chain employs TRBV5-4 and TRBJ2-5; possibly TRBD1 for D (6 bases). V gave up 2 bases and J gave up 5 bases, with 13 bases separating them. The CDR3 has 14 residues. In germline, CDR1 is SGHNT, CDR2 YYREEE (reference sequence). The CDR3: CASSFRQGMETQYF. CDR3 DNA sequence: TGTGCCAGCAGCTTCCGGCAGGGGATGGAGACCCAGTACTTC.

The V and J genes are TRBV9 and TRBJ1-2, with D unclear. Germline assignment: CDR1 SGDLS and CDR2 YYNGEE. The CDR3 spans 12 residues. Trimming removed 0 bases at V and 8 bases at J, with 8 bases between. The CDR3 sequence: CASSVDRLGYTF. DNA of the CDR3: TGTGCCAGCAGCGTAGATCGCCTCGGCTACACCTTC.

V gene TRBV11-2 combines with J gene TRBJ2-7; D unclear. The CDR3 spans 13 residues. The V end was cut by 4 bases, the J end by 2 bases, with 9 bases between. The germline gives CDR1 SGHAT, CDR2 FQNNGV. CDR3 sequence (DNA): TGTGCCAGCAGCTCGGACCCGACCTACGAGCAGTACTTC. Its translation is CASSSDPTYEQYF.

The chain is built from TRBV4-3 and TRBJ2-7, with 8 bases identical to TRBD1. V shed 3 bases and J 2 bases; nucleotides not matched to a gene: 3. Germline V CDR1 and CDR2: LGHNA, YSLEER. CDR3 length: 14 amino acids. The CDR3 DNA is TGCGCCAGCAGCCATGGACAGGGAACCTACGAGCAGTACTTC. It specifies CASSHGQGTYEQYF.

The chain combines TRBV27 with TRBJ2-7; the D call may be TRBD1 or TRBD2 (6 bases each). Germline CDR1 reads MNHEY; CDR2 reads SMNVEV (reference sequence). This CDR3 is built from 13 residues. Trimming removed 3 bases at V and 3 bases at J, with 9 bases between. CDR3 sequence reads: CASSFRGLYEQYF. CDR3 DNA: TGTGCCAGCAGTTTTCGGGGGCTCTACGAGCAGTACTTC.

With respect to this clone: One end of the junction varies from germline; a read error may be responsible. The chain couples TRBV7-7 to TRBJ2-3; D might be TRBD1 or TRBD2, each matching 5 bases. CDR1 and CDR2 (germline): SSHAT, FNYEAQ (reference sequence). The CDR3 has 17 residues. The CDR3 coding sequence is TGTGCTAGCAGCCCCGGGGCTGCGGGTCAGCCCGCAGATACGCAGTATTTT. As protein: CASSPGAAGQPADTQYF.

By frequency in the sample, this clone is medium-sized. V usage is TRBV7-9 and J usage is TRBJ2-5; 8 bases map to TRBD2. CDR1 SEHNR and CDR2 FQNEAQ come from the germline V gene (reference sequence). V shed 3 bases, J shed 2 bases, and the junction held 8 bases outside the gene matches. The CDR3 is 16 amino acids. The CDR3 region has the DNA TGTGCCAGCAGCTTCCGTTCAGCGGGAGAACAAGAGACCCAGTACTTC. Translated, it gives CASSFRSAGEQETQYF.

About this clone itself: The junction and the germline gene differ at one end; a read error may be behind it. The gene calls are TRBV7-8 and TRBJ2-4; the D is unclear. The CDR3 is 18 residues long. The germline gives CDR1 SGHVS, CDR2 FQNEAQ. CDR3 DNA: TGTGCCAGCAGCTTAGCGCTGCCGTCTACATATACCAAAAGCATTCAGTATTTC. As protein: CASSLALPSTYTKSIQYF.

This chain connects TRBV7-9 to TRBJ2-7, with D perhaps TRBD2 (5 bases). The V and J ends lost 5 bases and 2 bases respectively, with 19 bases between them. CDR3 length: 16 residues. CDR1 SEHNR and CDR2 FQNEAQ come from the germline V gene (reference sequence). DNA of the CDR3: TGTGCCAGCAGCCACCATCCCCGGACTGAAACCTACGAGCAGTACTTC. Protein: CASSHHPRTETYEQYF.

This clone was seen just once. The V gene is TRBV5-4, the J gene TRBJ2-7, with TRBD2 identical over 9 bases. CDR3 length equals 14 residues. Germline V gene lookup returns CDR1 SGHNT and CDR2 YYREEE (reference sequence). V shed 2 bases, J shed 2 bases, and the junction held 2 bases outside the gene matches. The CDR3 DNA reads as TGTGCCAGCAGCTTTAGCGGGAGAGCCTACGAGCAGTACTTC. It codes for CASSFSGRAYEQYF.

Comment on this clone: The germline gene is not matched at one end of the junction; a read error may be the cause. V and J are TRBV4-3 and TRBJ1-2; D unclear. Germline values: CDR1 LGHNA, CDR2 YSLEER. CDR3 size: 13 residues. For the CDR3, the DNA is TGCGCCAGCAGCCATGCGGTTAACTATGGCTGCACCTTC. It translates to CASSHAVNYGCTF.

This clone has just one count. V is TRBV9 and J is TRBJ2-5; 12 positions match TRBD2. The J call may be wrong; the DNA end is better matched by TRBJ2-7. This CDR3 has 15 amino acids. Germline-derived CDR1 and CDR2 are SGDLS and YYNGEE. The CDR3 loop is CASSVTSGSGYEQYF. CDR3 nucleotides: TGTGCCAGCAGCGTGACTAGCGGGAGTGGTTACGAGCAGTACTTC.